The following is a T cell receptor beta chain sequence with its context. This sample is part of a study of technical replicates of blood from four donors. Only in-frame clones appear in the TCRdb table, and some are missing; sequencing was by immunoSEQ multiplex PCR. The sample includes about 80,000 clones, around 94% of them seen just once. The CDR3 totals 13 residues. The germline V and J ends were trimmed by 4 bases and 3 bases, with 11 bases remaining between them. CDR1 and CDR2 from the germline V gene are SGHKS and YYEKEE (reference sequence). The sample comprised T cells isolated from PBMCs. The chain uses TRBV5-5 and TRBJ2-7; possibly TRBD2 for D (5 bases). The sequence came from a human donor in good health. CDR3: CASSPRTYYEQYF. CDR3 in DNA: TGTGCCAGCAGCCCCCGGACTTACTACGAGCAGTACTTC.